These T cell receptor beta chains were read from a single sample in a study of CD8+CD57+ T cells in acquired aplastic anemia. MiXCR, run by TCRdb on the reads, gives a single entry per CDR3 protein. The repertoire holds 300,000 or so distinct CDR3 sequences, with under 60% as singletons. Sequenced: sorted CD4+, CD8+, or CD8+CD57+ T cells (not recorded which) from PBMCs. All receptors come from a human donor with aplastic anemia. CDR3s include the opening cysteine and the closing phenylalanine or tryptophan. D genes are given only for firm matches. Where a row states a size, it is once, few, many or the class of an expanded clone; other rows omit it.

j_call | v_call | clone_size | d_call | cdr3_aa | cdr3_nt
TRBJ2-7 | TRBV19 | many | NA | CASRRGRSSDEQYF | TGTGCCAGTAGAAGGGGCAGGAGTTCGGACGAGCAGTACTTC
TRBJ1-1 | TRBV24-1 | NA | TRBD1 | CATSDSRQGTTLF | TGTGCCACCAGTGATAGCCGACAGGGGACAACTCTCTTT
TRBJ1-3 | TRBV19 | many | NA | CASSVQQGSGNTIYF | TGTGCCAGTAGTGTTCAACAGGGCTCTGGAAACACCATATATTTT
TRBJ2-1 | TRBV4-2 | NA | TRBD2 | CASSQDFSGGGDEQFF | TGTGCCAGCAGCCAAGATTTTAGCGGGGGGGGGGATGAGCAGTTCTTC
TRBJ1-1 | TRBV7-6 | NA | NA | CASSLEQGLVTEAFF | TGTGCCAGCAGCTTAGAACAGGGCCTCGTCACTGAAGCTTTCTTT
TRBJ1-2 | TRBV7-9 | NA | NA | CASSQDAPEQYGYTF | TGTGCCAGCAGCCAGGACGCACCCGAGCAGTATGGCTACACCTTC
TRBJ2-7 | TRBV7-9 | few | NA | CASSLSPYWLYF | TGTGCCAGCAGCTTGTCACCATACTGGCTGTACTTC
TRBJ2-3 | TRBV10-2 | NA | TRBD2 | CASSWGLAGWADTQYF | TGCGCCAGCAGTTGGGGACTAGCGGGGTGGGCAGATACGCAGTATTTT
TRBJ2-5 | TRBV5-6 | many | NA | CASSLSRAQETQYF | TGTGCCAGCAGCTTGAGCCGAGCTCAAGAGACCCAGTACTTC
TRBJ1-6 | TRBV7-9 | many | NA | CASSLEVRDSPLHF | TGTGCCAGCAGCTTAGAGGTCAGGGATTCACCCCTCCACTTT
TRBJ1-1 | TRBV20-1 | few | NA | CSAREREVRGGNTEAFF | TGCAGTGCTAGAGAGAGGGAAGTCAGGGGAGGGAACACTGAAGCTTTCTTT